The rows below give T cell receptor beta chains drawn from one sample of a study of cytomegalovirus exposure and HLA in healthy donors. TCRdb's copy holds only in-frame clones and misses some; the assay was immunoSEQ multiplex PCR. This sample has 95,000 to 110,000 clones, with roughly 70% found just once. Sequenced input: PBMCs. These receptors were collected from a woman between 45 and 60 years old in good health and CMV-seronegative. Both conserved end residues are trimmed from each CDR3. A D gene is named only where the DNA matches it firmly.

v_call d_call cdr3_aa
TRBV14 TRBD2 ASSLRLAGGPKDTQY
TRBV5-6 NA ASSFLNQPQH
TRBV7-2 TRBD1 ASSSGGSSYNSPLH
TRBV20-1 NA SSSVQETQY
TRBV19 TRBD2 ASSILAGGPLYNEQF
TRBV27 NA ASSLSHAASSYNEQF
TRBV29-1 TRBD1 SVAEGASNYGYT
TRBV7-8 TRBD1 ASRKSGQGNTGELF
TRBV28 NA ATKMGGRGEQY
TRBV25-1 NA ASRGGHGTYEQY
TRBV11-2 NA ASSLDRDITDTQY
TRBV11-2 NA ASSPVSESGYNEQF
TRBV28 NA ASSRQGGNSPLH
TRBV11-3 NA ASSTYASANEKLF
TRBV7-9 TRBD2 ASSSSGLASYEQY
TRBV28 TRBD1 ASSIPNRGQETQY
TRBV7-9 NA ASSLVAMLETQY
TRBV7-9 NA ASSLDAGPYNEQF
TRBV5-1 NA ASSLTGSGNTIY
TRBV6-5 NA ASSYSRGNYGYT
TRBV6-1 TRBD2 ASSEPGTSGRNEQF
TRBV10-3 NA AVQGAEETQY
TRBV4-2 TRBD2 ASSQELGTSGDTQY
TRBV5-1 TRBD1 ASSPGGAVTEAF
TRBV5-1 NA ASSLAGTITDTQY
TRBV6-5 NA ASSTGKYEQY
TRBV6-5 TRBD1 ASGDRDYGYT
TRBV30 TRBD2 AGGESTDTQY
TRBV7-9 NA ASSSRDQETQY
TRBV6-6 NA ASSYGGALPEAF
TRBV6-5 NA ASSYSSGSDTEAF
TRBV7-9 NA SSSLLGAGYT
TRBV2 NA ASSRDISGNTIY
TRBV5-5 TRBD1 ASSLGPSDGTGTYEQY
TRBV7-2 NA ASSLASAGNQETQY
TRBV4-1 NA ASSLRTWANEKLF
TRBV5-1 TRBD2 ASTPFSGEFSEQF
TRBV7-9 TRBD1 ASSKQGAMRTDTQY
TRBV29-1 NA SVPGPSQF
TRBV10-3 NA AINNGGQYTEAF
TRBV11-2 TRBD2 ASSLAATSGINEQF
TRBV7-8 NA ASSWGQGFYEQY
TRBV5-1 TRBD1 ASSLTGESIYEQY
TRBV4-3 NA ASSQEGGIGNEQF
TRBV19 NA ASSSSAGVTEAF
TRBV5-6 NA ASTSTQSYEQY
TRBV4-1 NA ASSHPTGRGGTDTQY
TRBV6-5 NA ASSTASGANVLT
TRBV6-1 TRBD2 ASSDGLAGAGYEQF
TRBV2 NA ASRGTFGEAF
TRBV18 NA ASSPRVGVETQY
TRBV19 NA ASSILGDSLGGEAF
TRBV28 NA ASSFQGRGYT
TRBV6-1 TRBD1 ASSGQGMYEQY
TRBV15 NA ATSSGRVLTDSPLH